These 29 T cell receptor beta chains were all obtained from the same sample, sequenced in a study of blood T cell repertoires in COVID-19. Assay: immunoSEQ multiplex PCR; the TCRdb copy retains only in-frame clones and omits some. Of roughly 130,000 clones listed, around 85% are singletons. The sequenced sample consisted of peripheral blood. The receptors stem from a woman aged 50 to 60 with acute or convalescent COVID-19.

This rearrangement joins TRBV3-1 (or the pseudogene TRBV3-2) to TRBJ1-1; maybe TRBD1 (5 bases). The CDR3 loop spans 16 amino acids. V was shortened by 4 bases and J by 7 bases, with 22 bases between the two germline ends. CDR1 and CDR2 from the germline V gene are LGHDT and YNNKEL (reference sequence). The CDR3 loop is CASSPQNILTGVEAFF. The CDR3 nucleotides read TGTGCCAGCAGCCCCCAAAACATTTTAACGGGGGTTGAAGCTTTCTTT.

V usage is TRBV20-1 and J usage is TRBJ1-3; D is ambiguous. This CDR3 is 14 amino acids long. Trimming pared 3 bases from V and 0 bases from J, leaving 9 bases between. Germline V CDR1 and CDR2: DFQATT, SNEGSKA (reference sequence). This CDR3 reads CSASPQNSGNTIYF. CDR3 DNA sequence: TGCAGTGCTAGTCCACAGAACTCTGGAAACACCATATATTTT.

The chain employs TRBV6-5 and TRBJ1-1; 7 bases line up with TRBD1. The V segment lost 0 bases and the J segment 4 bases; nucleotides outside the gene matches: 5. The CDR3 contains 15 residues. Germline CDR1 MNHEY, CDR2 SVGAGI. CDR3 protein: CASSYSQGKGTEAFF. In DNA, the CDR3 is TGTGCCAGCAGTTACTCACAGGGGAAGGGCACTGAAGCTTTCTTT.

The gene calls are TRBV23-1 and TRBJ2-3; 10 positions match TRBD2. TRBV23-1 is classed as an ORF, of uncertain function. Unmatched junction bases numbered 17, after V lost 4 bases and J lost 1 base. CDR3 length: 20 amino acids. The CDR3 sequence is CASSPPDLAGVAAGTDTQYF. CDR3 coding DNA: TGCGCCAGCAGTCCCCCGGATCTAGCGGGGGTGGCAGCTGGCACAGATACGCAGTATTTT.

This chain uses TRBV5-1 with TRBJ2-7; TRBD1 aligns across 7 bases. Germline V CDR1 and CDR2: SGHRS, YFSETQ. V shed 0 bases, J shed 3 bases, and the junction held 9 bases outside the gene matches. The CDR3 extends over 16 amino acids. CDR3 nucleotide sequence: TGCGCCAGCAGCTTGGGACCCCGGGACAGCCACTACGAGCAGTACTTC. This translates into CASSLGPRDSHYEQYF.

This sequence joins TRBV6-2 or TRBV6-3 and TRBJ2-1; 7 bases align to TRBD1. Germline assignment: CDR1 MNHEY and CDR2 SVGEGT. The CDR3 consists of 14 residues. With V trimmed by 2 bases and J by 7 bases, 5 bases remained unmatched. In DNA form, the CDR3 reads TGTGCCAGCAGTTACGGGGGACAGAAGAATGAGCAGTTCTTC. Translating gives CASSYGGQKNEQFF.

This clone was counted between two and nine times. The chain couples TRBV6-2 or TRBV6-3 to TRBJ1-6; D may be TRBD1 (6 bases). The length of the CDR3 is 15 residues. The ends were cut back, 6 bases at V and 9 bases at J, with 18 bases in the middle. Germline values: CDR1 MNHEY, CDR2 SVGEGT. The CDR3 loop is CASSQTGGLRSPLHF. The CDR3 nucleotides are TGTGCCAGCAGCCAAACCGGGGGGCTACGTTCACCCCTCCACTTT.

CDR3 coding DNA: TGTGCCAGCAGCGCCCGACAGGGGATGAACACTGAAGCTTTCTTT. Translated: CASSARQGMNTEAFF. The chain joins TRBV9 to TRBJ1-1, with TRBD1 matching over 8 bases. The CDR3 sequence is 15 residues long. Germline V CDR1 and CDR2: SGDLS, YYNGEE. The junction had 4 bases not matched to a gene; V was cut back by 3 bases and J by 0 bases.

This rearrangement joins TRBV2 to TRBJ2-3; D call uncertain. This CDR3 comprises 13 residues. Trimming removed 4 bases from V and 5 bases from J, with 10 bases in between. Per germline, CDR1 SNHLY and CDR2 FYNNEI. CDR3 in DNA: TGTGCCAGCAGTGTAGATAGAGGAGATACGCAGTATTTT. The encoded protein is CASSVDRGDTQYF.

The rearrangement uses TRBV19 and TRBJ2-7; 13 bases map to TRBD2. The CDR3 is 18 amino acids. Trimming cost V 5 bases and J 2 bases; bases outside gene matches: 12. The germline V gene has CDR1 LNHDA and CDR2 SQIVND (reference sequence). The CDR3 reads CASSRITSGGADAYEQYF. The CDR3 DNA is TGTGCCAGTAGTCGAATTACTAGCGGGGGGGCCGACGCCTACGAGCAGTACTTC.

The genes are TRBV11-2 and TRBJ1-6; no reliable D call. Germline V gene data show CDR1 as SGHAT and CDR2 as FQNNGV. The CDR3 consists of 15 residues. V was shortened by 5 bases and J by 0 bases, with 8 bases between the two germline ends. CDR3 loop: CASSTRSSYNSPLHF. Written as DNA, the CDR3 is TGTGCCAGCAGCACCAGAAGCTCCTATAATTCACCCCTCCACTTT.

This chain links TRBV30 with TRBJ2-2; 7 bases map to TRBD1. CDR1 GTSNPN and CDR2 SVGIG come from the germline V gene (reference sequence). CDR3 length equals 16 residues. J was trimmed by 6 bases and V by 0 bases; bases with no gene match: 10. This CDR3 reads CAWSVQQGIGAGELFF. CDR3 nucleotide sequence: TGTGCCTGGAGTGTACAACAGGGGATCGGAGCCGGGGAGCTGTTTTTT.

This sequence joins TRBV13 and TRBJ1-6; D unresolved. CDR1 PRHDT and CDR2 FYEKMQ come from the germline V gene (reference sequence). V lost 0 bases and J lost 7, with 16 bases in between. The CDR3 length is 17 residues. The CDR3 loop is CASSLGRVGGSNSPLHF. CDR3 DNA sequence: TGTGCCAGCAGCTTAGGTCGTGTAGGAGGATCGAATTCACCCCTCCACTTT.

This chain links TRBV15 with TRBJ1-1; 9 bases align to TRBD1. After removal of 1 base from V and 5 bases from J, the junction contained 5 bases not matched to a gene. This CDR3 has 15 amino acids. CDR1 and CDR2 from the germline V gene are LNHNV and YYDKDF (reference sequence). DNA of the CDR3: TGTGCCACCAGCAGAGTGGACAGGGGAGGAACTGAAGCTTTCTTT. This encodes CATSRVDRGGTEAFF. Complete variable domain (other parts from reference TRBV15 and TRBJ1-1): DAMVIQNPRYQVTQFGKPVTLSCSQTLNHNVMYWYQQKSSQAPKLLFHYYDKDFNNEADTPDNFQSRRPNTSFCFLDIRSPGLGDTAMYLCATSRVDRGGTEAFFGQGTRLTVV.

The chain has TRBV5-1 and TRBJ1-2; 10 positions match TRBD1. Germline trimming cut 3 bases from V and 8 bases from J; bases unmatched to any gene: 10. The CDR3 extends over 15 amino acids. Per the germline V gene, CDR1 is SGHRS and CDR2 is YFSETQ. The CDR3 loop reads CASSSPGQGREGYTF. The DNA of the CDR3 is TGCGCCAGCAGCTCGCCGGGACAGGGGCGCGAGGGCTACACCTTC.

The chain uses TRBV7-8 and TRBJ1-5; weak D call: TRBD1 (5 bases). CDR3 size: 15 residues. Trimming removed 1 base from V and 3 bases from J, with 10 bases in between. In germline, CDR1 is SGHVS, CDR2 FQNEAQ. CDR3: CASSLVQGNNQPQHF. CDR3 in DNA: TGTGCCAGCAGCTTAGTTCAGGGTAACAATCAGCCCCAGCATTTT.

The chain recombines TRBV5-1 with TRBJ2-2; possibly TRBD1 for D (6 bases). The CDR3 runs to 16 residues. The V end lost 4 bases, the J end lost 3 bases, and 16 bases lay between the germline ends. In germline, CDR1 is SGHRS, CDR2 YFSETQ. CDR3 nucleotide sequence: TGCGCCAGCAGCACCACAGGGAGCCTGGACACCGGGGAGCTGTTTTTT. It translates to CASSTTGSLDTGELFF.

J is TRBJ1-6 and V is TRBV27, with TRBD1 identical over 7 bases. Germline CDR1 reads MNHEY; CDR2 reads SMNVEV (reference sequence). This CDR3 contains 14 residues. The junction had 3 bases not matched to a gene; V was cut back by 5 bases and J by 5 bases. Here the CDR3 DNA reads TGTGCCAGCAGTGGACAGGTTGATAATTCACCCCTCCACTTT. It codes for CASSGQVDNSPLHF.

This chain uses TRBV7-9 with TRBJ2-3; 8 positions agree with TRBD2. The CDR3 consists of 16 residues. Germline assignment: CDR1 SEHNR and CDR2 FQNEAQ (reference sequence). V gave up 5 bases and J gave up 6 bases; unmatched junction bases: 13. CDR3 sequence: CASSLRPAGGLDTQYF. The DNA of the CDR3 is TGTGCCAGCAGCCTCCGTCCTGCGGGGGGATTGGATACGCAGTATTTT.

The rearrangement uses TRBV6-5 and TRBJ1-2, with 7 bases that match TRBD1. Losses at the gene ends were 5 bases for V and 2 bases for J; bases not matched to a gene: 8. CDR1 is MNHEY and CDR2 is SVGAGI in the germline V gene. The CDR3 contains 15 residues. This chain's CDR3 is CASSLKQGENYGYTF. The CDR3 region has the DNA TGTGCCAGCAGTCTCAAGCAGGGGGAGAACTATGGCTACACCTTC.

The rearrangement joins TRBV7-6 to TRBJ2-3; 7 nucleotides line up with TRBD1. J gave up 3 bases and V 0 bases, and 3 bases lay outside the gene matches. Germline CDR1 is SGHVS and CDR2 is FNYEAQ. CDR3 length: 15 amino acids. As DNA, the CDR3 is TGTGCCAGCAGCTTAGCAGGGGGCTCTACAGATACGCAGTATTTT. Translating it yields CASSLAGGSTDTQYF.

The J gene is TRBJ1-1, the V gene TRBV5-4; D possibly corresponds to TRBD1 (5 bases). The CDR3 runs 16 residues. V was cut by 6 bases and J by 1 base, with 19 bases left in between. Germline CDR1 and CDR2: SGHNT and YYREEE (reference sequence). The CDR3 is CASNRQPGLQNTEAFF. DNA for the CDR3: TGTGCCAGCAACAGACAGCCGGGACTCCAGAACACTGAAGCTTTCTTT.

This chain links TRBV2 with TRBJ1-2, with 10 bases identical to TRBD1. With V trimmed by 5 bases and J by 4 bases, 4 bases remained unmatched. CDR1 and CDR2 from the germline V gene are SNHLY and FYNNEI. The CDR3 has 14 amino acids. The CDR3 nucleotides are TGTGCCAGCAGTAAGGGACAGGGGACCTATGGCTACACCTTC. It is translated as CASSKGQGTYGYTF.

The chain has TRBV3-1 (or the pseudogene TRBV3-2) and TRBJ2-2; D possibly corresponds to TRBD1 (5 bases). The germline V gene has CDR1 LGHDT and CDR2 YNNKEL (reference sequence). The CDR3 length is 15 residues. The V and J ends lost 4 bases and 0 bases respectively, with 9 bases between them. The CDR3 DNA is TGTGCCAGCAGCCGCGAGACAGCGAACACCGGGGAGCTGTTTTTT. Protein sequence: CASSRETANTGELFF.

There are a few counts of this clone. V and J are TRBV14 and TRBJ2-2, with D possibly being TRBD2 (5 bases). CDR3 length equals 14 residues. V lost 4 bases to trimming and J lost 4 bases, with 10 bases between them. CDR1 SGHDN and CDR2 FVKESK come from the germline V gene. CDR3 residues: CASSLRVVTGELFF. For the CDR3, the DNA is TGTGCCAGCAGCCTGAGGGTCGTCACCGGGGAGCTGTTTTTT.

J is TRBJ1-1 and V is TRBV7-8; D remains unclear. The CDR3 loop spans 16 amino acids. Per the germline V gene, CDR1 is SGHVS and CDR2 is FQNEAQ. Between the trimmed V and J ends, which lost 1 base and 0 bases, there was a span of 12 bases. The chain's CDR3 is CASSLDQVAMNTEAFF. The CDR3, as DNA: TGTGCCAGCAGCTTAGATCAGGTGGCTATGAACACTGAAGCTTTCTTT. The full variable domain, rest sourced from reference TRBV7-8 and TRBJ1-1, is GAGVSQSPRYKVAKRGQDVALRCDPISGHVSLFWYQQALGQGPEFLTYFQNEAQLDKSGLPSDRFFAERPEGSVSTLKIQRTQQEDSAVYLCASSLDQVAMNTEAFFGQGTRLTVV.

The chain couples TRBV30 to TRBJ2-3; weak D call: TRBD2 (6 bases). Trimming pared 0 bases from V and 2 bases from J, leaving 12 bases between. This CDR3 is built from 15 residues. The germline V gene encodes CDR1 GTSNPN and CDR2 SVGIG (reference sequence). For the CDR3, the DNA is TGTGCCTGGAGTGTCCGCGCGGGGCCCACAGATACGCAGTATTTT. Translated: CAWSVRAGPTDTQYF. Together with reference TRBV30 and TRBJ2-3, the CDR3 gives the full variable domain: SQTIHQWPATLVQPVGSPLSLECTVEGTSNPNLYWYRQAAGRGLQLLFYSVGIGQISSEVPQNLSASRPQDRQFILSSKKLLLSDSGFYLCAWSVRAGPTDTQYFGPGTRLTVL.

The sample holds one count of this clone. This chain uses TRBV13 with TRBJ2-1; tentative D call: TRBD1 (6 bases). Between the trimmed V and J ends, which lost 4 bases and 5 bases, there was a span of 24 bases. This CDR3 contains 18 residues. Germline V gene data show CDR1 as PRHDT and CDR2 as FYEKMQ (reference sequence). CDR3 residues: CASSSRRSQGLWHNEQFF. In nucleotides, the CDR3 is TGTGCCAGCAGCTCCCGCCGAAGCCAGGGGTTATGGCACAATGAGCAGTTCTTC.

The chain uses TRBV18 and TRBJ1-2; 7 bases map to TRBD1. This CDR3 has 14 residues. CDR1 and CDR2 (germline): KGHSH, LQKENI. V was pared by 3 bases and J by 4 bases, with 5 bases of the junction left unmatched. The CDR3: CASSPGDSSYGYTF. For the CDR3, the DNA is TGTGCCAGCTCACCGGGGGACAGCTCCTATGGCTACACCTTC.